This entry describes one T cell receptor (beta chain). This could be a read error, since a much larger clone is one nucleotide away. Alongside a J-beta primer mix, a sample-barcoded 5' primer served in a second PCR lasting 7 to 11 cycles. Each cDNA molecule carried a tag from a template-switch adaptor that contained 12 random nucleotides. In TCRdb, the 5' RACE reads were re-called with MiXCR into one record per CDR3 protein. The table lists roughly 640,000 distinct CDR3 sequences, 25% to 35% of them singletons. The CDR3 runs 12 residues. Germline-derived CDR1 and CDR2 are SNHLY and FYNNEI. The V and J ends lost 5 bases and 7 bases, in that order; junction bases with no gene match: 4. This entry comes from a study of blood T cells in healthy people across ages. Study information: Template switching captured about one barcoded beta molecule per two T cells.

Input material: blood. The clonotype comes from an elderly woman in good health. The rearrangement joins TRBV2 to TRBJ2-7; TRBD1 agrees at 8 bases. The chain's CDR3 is CASSTDRGEQYF. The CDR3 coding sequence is TGTGCCAGCAGTACCGACAGGGGAGAGCAGTACTTC.